The 12 T cell receptor beta chains reported below all come from one sample, sequenced in a study of molecular identifiers for immune sequencing clone quantification. From the PCR reads, TCRdb called clonotypes with MiXCR, one entry per CDR3 protein. This sample has approximately 20,000 distinct CDR3 sequences, with roughly 20% found just once. Sequenced input: naive CD8+ T cells from blood, with Jurkat cell RNA spiked in. The subset here: FACS-sorted CD8+CD4-CCR7+CD45RA+ naive T cells. Every receptor here comes from a human donor in good health. Some libraries in this study had Jurkat cell RNA spiked in.

In its sample, this clonotype was seen a few times. The CDR3 reads CASSPDQDTQYF. The CDR3 DNA reads TGTGCCAGCAGCCCTGACCAAGATACGCAGTATTTT. J is TRBJ2-3 and V is TRBV7-2; D is unresolved. Germline-derived CDR1 and CDR2 are SGHTA and FQGNSA. The CDR3 runs to 12 residues. Trimming pared 5 bases from V and 5 bases from J, leaving 8 bases between.

There are many counts of this clonotype. V and J are TRBV6-1 and TRBJ2-1; 11 bases align to TRBD2. V shed 2 bases and J 6 bases; nucleotides not matched to a gene: 3. This CDR3 has 15 residues. Germline CDR1 MNHNS, CDR2 SASEGT. The chain's CDR3 is CASSEMGTSGNEQFF. CDR3 DNA sequence: TGTGCCAGCAGTGAAATGGGGACTAGCGGCAATGAGCAGTTCTTC.

This clonotype was seen ten or more times. In nucleotides, the CDR3 is TGTGCCAGCAGTTTCCATCAGACAGTGGGCATTCAGTACTTC. Encoded protein: CASSFHQTVGIQYF. J is TRBJ2-4 and V is TRBV12-3 or TRBV12-4; TRBD1 is a possible D gene (5 bases). The CDR3 has 14 residues. V lost 3 bases to trimming and J lost 9 bases, with 15 bases between them.

This clonotype is judged medium-sized (0.01 to 0.1%). The chain couples TRBV5-1 to TRBJ2-7; D remains ambiguous. In germline, CDR1 is SGHRS, CDR2 YFSETQ. CDR3 length: 15 amino acids. V was cut by 5 bases and J by 2 bases, with 17 bases left in between. CDR3 DNA: TGCGCCAGCAGGTACCGGACGGATTGGGCCTACGAGCAGTACTTC. Its translation is CASRYRTDWAYEQYF.

The chain has TRBV12-3 or TRBV12-4 and TRBJ2-6, with 10 nucleotides matching TRBD1. Trimming removed 6 bases from V and 4 bases from J; junction bases left unmatched: 15. This CDR3 is built from 19 residues. The CDR3 nucleotides read TGTGCCAGCAGGCCCGGGACAGGGGTGAACCCTACCGGGGCCAACGTCCTGACTTTC. This encodes CASRPGTGVNPTGANVLTF.

By share of the sample, this clonotype is medium-sized. J is TRBJ2-2 and V is TRBV5-6; no firm D call. There are 11 residues in the CDR3. The germline gives CDR1 SGHDT, CDR2 YYEEEE. Between the trimmed V and J ends, which lost 6 bases and 6 bases, there was a span of 6 bases. The CDR3 coding sequence is TGTGCCAGCACGAGCGCCGGGGAGCTGTTTTTT. This sequence encodes CASTSAGELFF. Combining the CDR3 with reference TRBV5-6 and TRBJ2-2 gives the whole variable domain DAGVTQSPTHLIKTRGQQVTLRCSPKSGHDTVSWYQQALGQGPQFIFQYYEEEERQRGNFPDRFSGHQFPNYSSELNVNALLLGDSALYLCASTSAGELFFGEGSRLTVL.

This clonotype occurred once. The chain couples TRBV14 to TRBJ2-7, with 12 nucleotides matching TRBD2. CDR3 length: 17 residues. Germline CDR1 and CDR2: SGHDN and FVKESK. V lost 0 bases and J lost 5; bases outside the gene matches: 8. The DNA for the CDR3 is TGTGCCAGCAGCCAAGAGCGAGGACTAGCGGGAAAGGACGAGCAGTACTTC. Its translation is CASSQERGLAGKDEQYF.

By share of the sample, this clonotype is medium-sized. This chain joins TRBV4-2 and TRBJ2-7; 11 nucleotides agree with TRBD1. Germline V gene sequence: CDR1 LGHNA, CDR2 YNFKEQ. This CDR3 region has 18 residues. J gave up 0 bases and V 1 base, and 8 bases lay outside the gene matches. CDR3 amino acids: CASSQVGQGAFNSYEQYF. As DNA, the CDR3 is TGTGCCAGCAGCCAAGTCGGACAGGGGGCCTTCAACTCCTACGAGCAGTACTTC.

This chain links TRBV3-1 with TRBJ1-4, with TRBD1 matching 7 bases. This CDR3 comprises 15 residues. In germline, CDR1 is LGHDT, CDR2 YNNKEL (reference sequence). The V segment lost 4 bases and the J segment 6 bases; nucleotides outside the gene matches: 8. CDR3 DNA: TGTGCCAGCAGCCCTTACAGGGGATTGGATGAAAAACTGTTTTTT. Its translation is CASSPYRGLDEKLFF.

This clonotype was seen repeatedly, ten times or more. The chain recombines TRBV20-1 with TRBJ2-1, with 9 bases lining up with TRBD2. This CDR3 has 16 amino acids. CDR1 is DFQATT, CDR2 SNEGSKA, per germline (reference sequence). With V trimmed by 4 bases and J by 0 bases, 7 bases remained unmatched. As DNA, the CDR3 is TGCAGTGCTACCGGACTAGCGAGGGGCTCCTACAATGAGCAGTTCTTC. Translating gives CSATGLARGSYNEQFF.

This clonotype was counted a single time. J is TRBJ2-3 and V is TRBV29-1; TRBD2 matches 14 bases. Trimming removed 3 bases from V and 7 bases from J; junction bases left unmatched: 3. The CDR3 runs to 14 residues. Per germline, CDR1 SQVTM and CDR2 ANQGSEA. CDR3 protein: CSVEGLAGEYTQYF. DNA of the CDR3: TGCAGCGTTGAGGGACTAGCGGGAGAGTATACGCAGTATTTT.

This clonotype was recorded many times. The V call is TRBV7-2, the J call TRBJ2-7; the match to TRBD2 covers 10 bases. The CDR3 contains 16 residues. Per the germline V gene, CDR1 is SGHTA and CDR2 is FQGNSA. Trimming cost V 1 base and J 6 bases; bases outside gene matches: 9. The CDR3 loop is CASSLGLAGRLIEQYF. CDR3 DNA: TGTGCCAGCAGCTTAGGACTAGCGGGCCGTCTTATCGAGCAGTACTTC.